This T cell receptor beta chain was identified during a study of T-cell reconstitution after alpha-beta-depleted transplantation in children. Study observations and caveats: High day-60 TCRbeta diversity in some patients came from surviving recipient T cells and thymic progenitors. Newly made T cells mostly supplied T-cell counts and diversity one year after transplant. Approximately two months post-transplant, alpha-beta T cells reportedly originated from several hundred expanded graft clones.

Unique molecular identifiers featured in how the TCRbeta library was prepared. TCRdb analysed the PCR reads with MiXCR anew, one entry per CDR3 protein. The data contain 700,000 to 850,000 distinct CDR3 sequences, 16% of them singletons. From germline, CDR1 is MNHNS and CDR2 SASEGT. V was clipped by 6 bases and J by 7 bases; unmatched bases: 6. The CDR3 is 13 residues long. Ten or more counts support this clonotype. The antigen is unknown. Sequences were derived from PBMCs, mostly from graft donor cells, sampled 360 days after TCRalphabeta/CD19-depleted stem cell transplant. This rearrangement joins TRBV6-1 to TRBJ2-1; 7 positions agree with TRBD2. The TCR was taken from a male patient younger than 18 who had a stem cell transplant for acute lymphoblastic leukemia, so the T cells may come from the graft donor. In DNA form, the CDR3 reads TGTGCCAGCAGCCGGGCGGGAGTGAATGAGCAGTTCTTC. Amino acids: CASSRAGVNEQFF.